This is a list of T cell receptor beta chains from one sample in a study of blood T cells in healthy people across ages. TCRdb re-called the 5' RACE reads through MiXCR, storing one row per CDR3 protein. Of about 930,000 distinct CDR3 sequences listed, roughly 28% are singletons. These same records also appear under a second study, on T cells of mothers and their children.

Source material: blood. The receptors shown here come from a woman in her 40s in good health. CDR3s include the opening cysteine and the closing phenylalanine or tryptophan. The D gene is left open where the match is weak. Clone size appears in some rows only: once, few, many, or a class for an expanded clone.

V gene	clone size	D gene	J gene	CDR3 DNA	CDR3 protein
TRBV19	few	TRBD1	TRBJ2-3	TGTGCCAGTAGTCTGAAGACAGGGTCTATGGCAGATACGCAGTATTTT	CASSLKTGSMADTQYF
TRBV20-1	.	TRBD1	TRBJ1-2	TGCAGTGCTAGACCCACAGGGGAAATGCGGCCAAGAAATGGCTACACCTTC	CSARPTGEMRPRNGYTF
TRBV12-3/TRBV12-4	many	TRBD1	TRBJ2-2	TGTGCCAGCAGGATGGGGGGGGGACAGGGAAAAATCCCGAACACCGGGGAGCTGTTTTTT	CASRMGGGQGKIPNTGELFF
TRBV29-1	.	.	TRBJ2-7	TGCAGCGTTGAAGGCTACAGGGACCAGAGGGACGAGCAGTACTTC	CSVEGYRDQRDEQYF
TRBV15	many	.	TRBJ1-2	TGTGCCACCAGCAGAGATACAGGGAGGAACTATGGCTACACCTTC	CATSRDTGRNYGYTF
TRBV12-3/TRBV12-4	.	.	TRBJ1-5	TGTGCCAGCAGTCCAACCATCACACCGAATCAGCCCCAGCATTTT	CASSPTITPNQPQHF
TRBV7-9	.	.	TRBJ1-1	TGTGCCAGCCTTGGCACGGGGACTGAAGCTTTCTTT	CASLGTGTEAFF
TRBV7-6	many	.	TRBJ2-7	TGTGCCAGCAGTTCCGGTCCGGGGGTATCCTACGAGCAGTACTTC	CASSSGPGVSYEQYF
TRBV5-1	few	TRBD1	TRBJ1-1	TGCGCCAGCAGACAGGGGATTTCGAACACTGAAGCTTTCTTT	CASRQGISNTEAFF
TRBV5-1	.	.	TRBJ1-6	TGCGCCAGCAGCTCTGGGGCCGGGACGAGCTCCTATAATTCACCCCTCCACTTT	CASSSGAGTSSYNSPLHF
TRBV7-2	.	.	TRBJ1-3	TGTGCCAGCAGCCAAATCGTACGTCCGGGAAACACCGTATATTTT	CASSQIVRPGNTVYF
TRBV6-1	.	.	TRBJ1-6	TGTGCCAGCAGTGAATTAGTGTCCCCGAATTCACCCCTCCACTTT	CASSELVSPNSPLHF
TRBV27	many	.	TRBJ2-7	TGTGCCAGCAGGGACAACTCCTACGAGCAGTACTTC	CASRDNSYEQYF
TRBV7-9	.	.	TRBJ1-1	TGTGCCAGCAGCTTAGGATCATCTACTGGAGCTTTCTTT	CASSLGSSTGAFF
TRBV20-1	.	.	TRBJ1-6	TGCAGTGCTAGATCCGGTGTGGGGGGCGGGTCACCCCTCCACTTT	CSARSGVGGGSPLHF
TRBV7-2	.	TRBD2	TRBJ2-7	TGTGCCAGCAGCCCCTCGGGACTAAGATACGAGCAGTACTTC	CASSPSGLRYEQYF
TRBV28	.	.	TRBJ1-2	TGTGCCAGCGCCCCCTGGGAAAGGGGAAGCGGCTACACCTTC	CASAPWERGSGYTF
TRBV27	.	.	TRBJ1-1	TGTGCCAGCAGTTTCCCGGGACAACACACTGAAGCTTTCTTT	CASSFPGQHTEAFF
TRBV20-1	.	.	TRBJ1-5	TGCAGTGCTGCCGGGACGGCAAATCAGCCCCAGCATTTT	CSAAGTANQPQHF
TRBV7-3	few	.	TRBJ2-2	TGTGCCAGCAGCCTCCAACCGACCGGGGAGCTGTTTTTT	CASSLQPTGELFF
TRBV7-2	many	TRBD1	TRBJ1-2	TGTGCCAGCAGCAAGGGGGCGCTGGATGGCTACACCTTC	CASSKGALDGYTF
TRBV7-8	.	.	TRBJ2-7	TGTGCCAGCAGCTTAGAACCTCCCTACGAGCAGTACTTC	CASSLEPPYEQYF
TRBV5-1	.	.	TRBJ2-7	TGCGCCAGCAGTGGATCGGGGACTGCTACCTACGAGCAGTACTTC	CASSGSGTATYEQYF
TRBV29-1	few	TRBD1	TRBJ1-5	TGCAGCGGCGCCACAGGGGCTCAGCCCCAGCATTTT	CSGATGAQPQHF
TRBV7-7	.	.	TRBJ2-6	TGTGCCAGCAGCCCCGACCAAGGGGCCAACGTCCCGACTTTC	CASSPDQGANVPTF
TRBV6-1	.	.	TRBJ2-7	TGTGCCAGCAGTGAATTCGGTCAGTTATCCTACGAGCAGTACTTC	CASSEFGQLSYEQYF
TRBV5-1	.	TRBD1	TRBJ2-7	TGCGCCAGCAGAAGGACAGGTTCCTGCGAGCAGTACTTC	CASRRTGSCEQYF
TRBV7-2	few	TRBD1	TRBJ2-2	TGTGCCAGCAGCTTAGCTACAGGGGGGACCGGGGAGCTGTTTTTT	CASSLATGGTGELFF
TRBV4-3	few	.	TRBJ2-7	TGCGCCAGCAGCCAAGATAGACCGGGACGGAGCTCCTACGAGCAGTACTTC	CASSQDRPGRSSYEQYF
TRBV15	.	.	TRBJ2-4	TGTGCCACCAGCAGACACACAGGAGTTAGGGATGAGCAGTACTTC	CATSRHTGVRDEQYF
TRBV2	few	.	TRBJ1-4	TGTGCCAGCAGTGAAGCTTGGGGAGGGGAAAAACTGTTTTTT	CASSEAWGGEKLFF
TRBV29-1	few	.	TRBJ1-1	TGCAGCGGAGCCTCGGGGGTTCTGAACACTGAAGCTTTCTTT	CSGASGVLNTEAFF
TRBV28	many	.	TRBJ1-5	TGTGCCAGCAATGATGGGGGGCTAAGGCAGCCCCAGCATTTT	CASNDGGLRQPQHF
TRBV7-8	few	TRBD2	TRBJ2-7	TGTGCCAGCAGCTTAGATATCCGGGAACAGGGTAGCGGGGGGCTCGCCTACGAGCAGTACTTC	CASSLDIREQGSGGLAYEQYF
TRBV18	.	TRBD1	TRBJ2-1	TGTGCCAGCTCAGCTACAGGGGGCAACTACAATGAGCAGTTCTTC	CASSATGGNYNEQFF